The rows below give T cell receptor beta chains drawn from one sample of a study of control samples from healthy donors and cancer patients. Repertoires were generated with immunoSEQ multiplex PCR, while TCRdb's copy carries only in-frame clones and drops some. The sample records approximately 220,000 clones, just under 95% being singletons. Sequenced: blood. The receptor source for this set is a man between 45 and 60 years old in good health. Each CDR3 is given with its conserved first and last residue.

TRBV2,TRBJ2-4,CASSRTGPENIQYF
TRBV5-1,TRBJ2-2,CASSGDREGGELFF
TRBV30,TRBJ2-2,CAWSVLPGELFF
TRBV7-2,TRBJ2-7,CASKVGTRSYEQYF
TRBV28,TRBJ1-2,CASSSVAPAAADGYAF
TRBV9,TRBJ1-3,CASSVDSSGNTIYF
TRBV28,TRBJ2-2,CASTRAGGNTGELFF
TRBV3-1/TRBV3-2,TRBJ1-5,CASSRCSPQGRNQPQHF
TRBV6-5,TRBJ2-7,CASSYRDRYEQYF
TRBV7-2,TRBJ2-7,CASSFGPGSYEQYF
TRBV2,TRBJ1-5,CASRRDPALNQPQHF
TRBV5-1,TRBJ2-5,CASSSGTGFEYQETQYF
TRBV12-3/TRBV12-4,TRBJ1-1,CASSLSFGEAFF
TRBV7-2,TRBJ1-2,CASRFDTSDYGYTF
TRBV5-1,TRBJ1-6,CASSYGASNSPLHF
TRBV6-6,TRBJ2-6,CASYSTVGANVLTF
TRBV24-1,TRBJ2-5,CATSDYTDQETQYF
TRBV5-4,TRBJ2-5,CASSLVGTDQETQYF
TRBV19,TRBJ2-6,CASELATGANVLTF
TRBV25-1,TRBJ2-2,CASSEYKGTLGNTGELFF
TRBV2,TRBJ1-5,CASMADPGMAQHF
TRBV12-5,TRBJ2-1,CASGTQDPRGEQFF
TRBV5-6,TRBJ2-3,CASSSQQGTLGTDTQYF
TRBV28,TRBJ1-3,CASSNRGAYSGNTIYF
TRBV5-6,TRBJ2-1,CASSLGGGPYNEQFF
TRBV9,TRBJ1-2,CASSVGQGNYGYTF
TRBV7-2,TRBJ2-2,CASSFQQGGELFF